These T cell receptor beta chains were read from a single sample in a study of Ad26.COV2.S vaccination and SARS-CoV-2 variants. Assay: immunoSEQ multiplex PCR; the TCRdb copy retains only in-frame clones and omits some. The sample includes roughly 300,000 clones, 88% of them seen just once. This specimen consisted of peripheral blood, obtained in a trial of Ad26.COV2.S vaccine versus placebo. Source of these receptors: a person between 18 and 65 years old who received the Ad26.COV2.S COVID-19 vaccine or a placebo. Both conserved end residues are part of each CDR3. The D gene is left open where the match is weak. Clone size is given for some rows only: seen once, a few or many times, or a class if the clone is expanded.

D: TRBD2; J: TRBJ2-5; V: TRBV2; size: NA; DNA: TGTGCCAGCCATGGACTAGCGGGGGAGCAAGAGACCCAGTACTTC; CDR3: CASHGLAGEQETQYF
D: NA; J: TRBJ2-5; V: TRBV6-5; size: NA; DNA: TGTGCCAGCAGTTACTCGGATCGGGAGACCCAGTACTTC; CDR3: CASSYSDRETQYF
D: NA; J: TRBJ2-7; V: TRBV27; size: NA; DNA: TGTGCCAGCAGTAGTCAAAAGGTGGTGGGATCGGCCTACGAGCAGTACTTC; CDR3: CASSSQKVVGSAYEQYF
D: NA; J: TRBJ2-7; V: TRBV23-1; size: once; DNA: TGCGCCAGCAGTCAAAGACGGGACATCTACTACGAGCAGTACTTC; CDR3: CASSQRRDIYYEQYF
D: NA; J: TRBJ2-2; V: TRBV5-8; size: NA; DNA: TGTGCCAGCAGCTTAAGCCTACCATACACCGGGGAGCTGTTTTTT; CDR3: CASSLSLPYTGELFF
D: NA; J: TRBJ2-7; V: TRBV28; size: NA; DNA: TGTGCCAGCAGTTTTGGGAATAGGGCATACGAGCAGTACTTC; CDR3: CASSFGNRAYEQYF
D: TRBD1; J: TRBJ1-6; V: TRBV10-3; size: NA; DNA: TGTGCCATCAGTGATGGACAGGGGGAATCCTATAATTCACCCCTCCACTTT; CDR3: CAISDGQGESYNSPLHF
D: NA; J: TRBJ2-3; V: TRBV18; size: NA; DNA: TGTGCCAGCTCCCCAACACCCGGGCAGGGCACAGATACGCAGTATTTT; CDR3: CASSPTPGQGTDTQYF
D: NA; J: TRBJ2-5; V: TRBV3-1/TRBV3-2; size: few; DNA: TGTGCCAGCAGCGAAAGGACTCGAGGGGCCCAGTACTTC; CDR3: CASSERTRGAQYF
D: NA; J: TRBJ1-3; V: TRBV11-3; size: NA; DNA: TGTGCCAGCAGCTTAGAATCCAGCTCTGGAAACACCATATATTTT; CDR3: CASSLESSSGNTIYF
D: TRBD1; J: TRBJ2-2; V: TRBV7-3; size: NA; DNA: TGTGCCAGTAGACAGGGGGCGCTAGGCGGGGAGCTGTTTTTT; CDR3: CASRQGALGGELFF
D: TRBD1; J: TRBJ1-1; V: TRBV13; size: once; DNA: TGTGCCAGCAGCTCCGAATGGACAGGGACGAACACTGAAGCTTTCTTT; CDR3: CASSSEWTGTNTEAFF
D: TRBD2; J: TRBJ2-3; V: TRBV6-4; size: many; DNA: TGTGCCAGCAGTGACTCGGTGTCGGGTGCGGGAGAAGGGGCAGATACGCAGTATTTT; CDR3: CASSDSVSGAGEGADTQYF
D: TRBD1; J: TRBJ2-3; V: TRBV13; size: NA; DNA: TGTGCCAGCACCCGATCATTAGGGGGCTCGGCGCCAGATACGCAGTATTTT; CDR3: CASTRSLGGSAPDTQYF
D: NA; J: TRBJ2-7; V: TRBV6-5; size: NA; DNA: TGTGCCAGCAGTTATGGGGGCGAGCAGTACTTC; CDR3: CASSYGGEQYF
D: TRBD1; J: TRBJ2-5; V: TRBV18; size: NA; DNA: TGTGCCAGCTCACTCCCGGGACAGGGCGAGACCCAGTACTTC; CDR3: CASSLPGQGETQYF
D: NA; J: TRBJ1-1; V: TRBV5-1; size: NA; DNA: TGCGCCAGCAGCTTGGTTAACCAAGGAGGCACTGAAGCTTTCTTT; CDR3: CASSLVNQGGTEAFF
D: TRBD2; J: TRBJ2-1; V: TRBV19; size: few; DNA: TGTGCCAGTAGGGAGCGGGAGGCACATGAGGGGCAGTTCTTC; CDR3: CASREREAHEGQFF
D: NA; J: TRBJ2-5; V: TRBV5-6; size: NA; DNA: TGTGCCAGCAGCTTGGCAAGCGAGACCCAGTACTTC; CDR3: CASSLASETQYF
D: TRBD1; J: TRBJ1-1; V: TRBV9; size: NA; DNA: TGTGCCAGCAGCGTAGAAGTAGGGACAGGGGTCACTGAAGCTTTCTTT; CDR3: CASSVEVGTGVTEAFF
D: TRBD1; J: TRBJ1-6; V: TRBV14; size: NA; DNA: TGTGCCAGCAGCCAACAGGGGGCCCGGAATTCACCCCTCCACTTT; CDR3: CASSQQGARNSPLHF
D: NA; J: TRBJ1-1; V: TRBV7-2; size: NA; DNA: TGTGCCAGCAGCTTATCGGGCAGTCAGAACACTGAAGCTTTCTTT; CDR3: CASSLSGSQNTEAFF
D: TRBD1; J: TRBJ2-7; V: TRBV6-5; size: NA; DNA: TGTGCCAGCAGGGGACAGGGGGTCAACGAGCAGTACTTC; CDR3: CASRGQGVNEQYF
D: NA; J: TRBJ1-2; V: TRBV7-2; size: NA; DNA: TGTGCCAGCAGCCCACTTAAATCGAACTATGGCTACACCTTC; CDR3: CASSPLKSNYGYTF
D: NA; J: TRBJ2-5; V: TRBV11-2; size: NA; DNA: TGTGCCAGCAGCCCCCTCCCCCAAGAGACCCAGTACTTC; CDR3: CASSPLPQETQYF
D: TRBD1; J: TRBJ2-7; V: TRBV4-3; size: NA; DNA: TGCGCCAGCAGCCAAACTCCCTCCGGGACAGGGGTATACGAGCAGTACTTC; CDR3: CASSQTPSGTGVYEQYF
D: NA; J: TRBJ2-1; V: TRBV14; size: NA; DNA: TGTGCCAGCAGCCAACGCCGGGACGGGAGCTCCTACAATGAGCAGTTCTTC; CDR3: CASSQRRDGSSYNEQFF
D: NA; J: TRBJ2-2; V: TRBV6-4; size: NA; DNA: TGTGCCAGCAGTGGCCAGGGGGGCAACCCAACCGGGGAGCTGTTTTTT; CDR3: CASSGQGGNPTGELFF
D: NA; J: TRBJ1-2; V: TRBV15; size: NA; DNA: TGTGCCACCAGCAGAGATCGGGTTTATGGCTACACCTTC; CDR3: CATSRDRVYGYTF
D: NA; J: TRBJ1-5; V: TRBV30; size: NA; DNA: TGTGCCTGGAGTGTACGCGGGGGGAGCAATCAGCCCCAGCATTTT; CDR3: CAWSVRGGSNQPQHF
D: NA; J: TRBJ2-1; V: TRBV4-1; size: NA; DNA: TGCGCCAGCAGCCCCGTAGCGGAGAGCTACAATGAGCAGTTCTTC; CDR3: CASSPVAESYNEQFF
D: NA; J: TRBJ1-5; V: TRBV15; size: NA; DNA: TGTGCCACCAGCACCCGGGGTAGTCAGCCCCAGCATTTT; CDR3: CATSTRGSQPQHF
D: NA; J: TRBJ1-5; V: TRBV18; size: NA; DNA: TGTGCCAGCTCACCAGGGCAAGGGCTCCCAAATCAGCCCCAGCATTTT; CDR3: CASSPGQGLPNQPQHF
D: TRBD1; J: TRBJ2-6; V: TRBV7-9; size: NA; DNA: TGTGCCAGCAGCTCCCGGGACAGGGTCTATGGGGCCAACGTCCTGACTTTC; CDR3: CASSSRDRVYGANVLTF
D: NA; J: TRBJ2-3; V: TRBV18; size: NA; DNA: TGTGCCAGCTCACCTGAATGGGATACGCAGTATTTT; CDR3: CASSPEWDTQYF
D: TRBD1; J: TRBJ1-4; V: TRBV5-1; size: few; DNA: TGCGCCAGCAGCTTGTCTGGAGGCCTTGGGACAGATACCGAAAAACTGTTTTTT; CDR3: CASSLSGGLGTDTEKLFF
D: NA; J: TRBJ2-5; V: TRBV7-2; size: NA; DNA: TGTGCCAGCAGCTATAGAACCCAAGAGACCCAGTACTTC; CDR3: CASSYRTQETQYF
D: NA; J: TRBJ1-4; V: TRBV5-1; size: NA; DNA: TGCGCCAGCAGCTCATCGGGCAAGATTAATGAAAAACTGTTTTTT; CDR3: CASSSSGKINEKLFF
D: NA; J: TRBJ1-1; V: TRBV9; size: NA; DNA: TGTGCCAGCAGCGTGATGGGGGGGGCTTCCACTGAAGCTTTCTTT; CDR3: CASSVMGGASTEAFF
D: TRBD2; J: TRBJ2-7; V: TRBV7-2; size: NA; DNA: TGTGCCAGCAGCTTAGCGCGGGCTAGCGGAAACTCCTACGAGCAGTACTTC; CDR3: CASSLARASGNSYEQYF
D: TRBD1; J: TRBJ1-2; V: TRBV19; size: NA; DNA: TGTGCCAGTGGGATGGACAGGGGGCTAGGGGGCTACACCTTC; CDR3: CASGMDRGLGGYTF
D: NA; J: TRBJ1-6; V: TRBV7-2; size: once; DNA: TGTGCCAGCGGGCAGGGAACTAATTCACCCCTCCACTTT; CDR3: CASGQGTNSPLHF
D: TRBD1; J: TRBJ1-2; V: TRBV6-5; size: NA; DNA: TGTGCCAGCAGTTACTTCGGGACAGGGGGAGGCTACACCTTC; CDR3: CASSYFGTGGGYTF
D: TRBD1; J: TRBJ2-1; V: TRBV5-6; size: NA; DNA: TGTGCCAGCAGCAGAGCAACGGGACAGAGATACAATGAGCAGTTCTTC; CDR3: CASSRATGQRYNEQFF
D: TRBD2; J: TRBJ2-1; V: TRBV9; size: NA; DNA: TGTGCCAGCAGCGTAGTGGCGGGAGGGACTGATTTCTACAATGAGCAGTTCTTC; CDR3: CASSVVAGGTDFYNEQFF
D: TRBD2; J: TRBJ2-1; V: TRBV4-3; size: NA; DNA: TGCGCCAGCAGCCAAGGTAGCGGGAGGGGTAATGAGCAGTTCTTC; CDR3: CASSQGSGRGNEQFF
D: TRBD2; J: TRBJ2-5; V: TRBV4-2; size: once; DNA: TGTGCCAGCAGCCAAGTGGCTAGCGGGAGGGCCCGACAAGAGACCCAGTACTTC; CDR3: CASSQVASGRARQETQYF
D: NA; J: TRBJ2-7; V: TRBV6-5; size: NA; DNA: TGTGCCAGCAGTTACGGGGTTGGACGCTGGGAGCAGTACTTC; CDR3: CASSYGVGRWEQYF
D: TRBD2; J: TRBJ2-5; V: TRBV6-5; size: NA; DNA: TGTTTTAGCGGGGGTTCAGAGACCCAGTACTTC; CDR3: CFSGGSETQYF
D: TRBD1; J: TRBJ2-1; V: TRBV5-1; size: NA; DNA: TGCGCCAGCAGCTCGACAGGGGGCAAGGATTGGAATGAGCAGTTCTTC; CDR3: CASSSTGGKDWNEQFF